This T cell receptor beta chain is drawn from a study of T cells in localized non-small cell lung cancer. General observations from the study: Adjacent uninvolved lung had the highest clonality, suggesting focused antigen responses. Sequencing was limited to one tumor region, leaving the possibility of heterogeneity open.

Sequenced by immunoSEQ multiplex PCR; TCRdb stores in-frame clones only, minus some. The sample shows 9,500 to 15,000 clones, around 82% of them seen only once. About this clone: Its target is not known.

This clonotype originated in a male donor older than 55 with stage I lung adenocarcinoma. The sequenced sample was peripheral blood, obtained before any cancer treatment.

CDR3 sequence (DNA): TGTGCCATCAGTGAGGGGGGGAGGAACACTGAAGCTTTCTTT. It translates to CAISEGGRNTEAFF. The gene calls are TRBV10-3 and TRBJ1-1; perhaps TRBD1 as D (5 bases). From germline, CDR1 is ENHRY and CDR2 SYGVKD. V lost 2 bases and J 1 base, leaving 8 bases between the germline ends. The CDR3 runs to 14 residues.